This TCR beta chain was retrieved from a study of T cells after yellow fever vaccination. Study observations and caveats: Though weaker, the secondary response peaked faster, on day 5 versus 15. A large majority of primary-vaccination clones showed up again after the booster (96% CD4, around 85% CD8). High-abundance clonotypes from the bulk population could contaminate FACS-sorted repertoires.

This clonotype was detected a few times. The antigen is not known. TCRdb re-derived calls from the 5' RACE reads in MiXCR, one entry per CDR3 protein. The sample lists 620,000 or so distinct CDR3 sequences, about 17% seen once, with roughly 17% in the top ten. The sequence derives from a man in his late teens or twenties who received the YFV17D yellow fever vaccine. Sequenced here: PBMCs, sampled 5 days after the first yellow fever vaccination.

The DNA for the CDR3 is TGTGCCATCCTTTCCGGGACCGACTATGGCTACACCTTC. Translating gives CAILSGTDYGYTF. The genes are TRBV6-2 or TRBV6-3 and TRBJ1-2; a possible D gene is TRBD1 (5 bases). CDR3 length: 13 residues. The V gene's germline CDR1 is MNHEY and CDR2 SVGEGT. Trimming removed 10 bases from V and 3 bases from J, with 15 bases in between.